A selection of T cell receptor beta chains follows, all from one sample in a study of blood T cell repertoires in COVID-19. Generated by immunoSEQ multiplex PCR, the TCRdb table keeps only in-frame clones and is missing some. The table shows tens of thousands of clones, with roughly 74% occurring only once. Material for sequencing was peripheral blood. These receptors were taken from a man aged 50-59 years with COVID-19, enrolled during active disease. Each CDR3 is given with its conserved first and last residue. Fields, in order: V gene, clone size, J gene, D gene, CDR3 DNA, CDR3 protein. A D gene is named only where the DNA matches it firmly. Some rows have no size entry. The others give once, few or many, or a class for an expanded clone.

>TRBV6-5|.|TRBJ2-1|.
TGTGCCAGCAGCCCAACCGACAGGACAAGGGTGTTCTTC
CASSPTDRTRVFF
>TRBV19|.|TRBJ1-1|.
TGTGCCAGTATGGGTGGACAGCGTCTGAACACTGAAGCTTTCTTT
CASMGGQRLNTEAFF
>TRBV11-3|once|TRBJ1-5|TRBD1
TGTGCCAGCAGCGCCGACAGGGATCAGCCCCAGCATTTT
CASSADRDQPQHF
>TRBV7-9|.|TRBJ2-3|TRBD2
TGTGCCAGCAGCTTTAGCGGGGGTAACACAGATACGCAGTATTTT
CASSFSGGNTDTQYF
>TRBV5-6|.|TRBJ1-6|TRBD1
TGTGCCAGCAGCTGGACAGGGGGGAATTCACCCCTCCACTTT
CASSWTGGNSPLHF
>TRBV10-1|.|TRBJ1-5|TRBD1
TGCGCCAGCAGTCCTCTAGGGGGCTCCAATCAGCCCCAGCATTTT
CASSPLGGSNQPQHF
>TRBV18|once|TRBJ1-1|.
TGTGCCAGCTCACCGCTCGAGGGCACTGAAGCTTTCTTT
CASSPLEGTEAFF
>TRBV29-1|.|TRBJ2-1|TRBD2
TGCAGCGTTGGAGGGACTAGCCTCCTTCGGGAGCAGTTCTTC
CSVGGTSLLREQFF
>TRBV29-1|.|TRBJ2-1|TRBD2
TGCAGCGTTGCGCCCAGCGGGGGTCGCAATGAGCAGTTCTTC
CSVAPSGGRNEQFF
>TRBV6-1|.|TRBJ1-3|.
TGTGCCAGCAGTGAAGCGGGCAGGGGAAACACCATATATTTT
CASSEAGRGNTIYF
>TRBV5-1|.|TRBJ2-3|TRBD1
TGCGCCAGCAGCGCACAGGGGGCAGATACGCAGTATTTT
CASSAQGADTQYF
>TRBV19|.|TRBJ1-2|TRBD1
TGTGCCAGTACAGGGGGTAGCTACACCTTC
CASTGGSYTF
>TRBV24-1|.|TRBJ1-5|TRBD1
TGTGCCACCAGTGATCGGGACAGATCCTATCAGCCCCAGCATTTT
CATSDRDRSYQPQHF
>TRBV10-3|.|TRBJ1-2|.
TGTGCCATCACCCCGGGGAACAACTATGGCTACACCTTC
CAITPGNNYGYTF
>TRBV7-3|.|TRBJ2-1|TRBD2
TGTGCCAGCAGCTTAACCGGGAGGGACAACAATGAGCAGTTCTTC
CASSLTGRDNNEQFF
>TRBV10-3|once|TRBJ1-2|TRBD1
TGTGCCACCTCGGAGGCAGGGGGAGTTGGAGGTGGCTACACCTTC
CATSEAGGVGGGYTF
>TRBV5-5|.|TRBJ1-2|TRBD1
TGTGCCAGCAGCTCGAGACAGGGGCTCTATGGCTACACCTTC
CASSSRQGLYGYTF
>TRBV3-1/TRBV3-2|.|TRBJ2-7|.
TGTGCCAGCAGCCAACACTACGAGCAGTACTTC
CASSQHYEQYF
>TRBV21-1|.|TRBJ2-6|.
TGTGCCAGCAGCAAAGCGGACGGGGGGCTCTCTCTGGGGGCCAACGTCCTGACTTTC
CASSKADGGLSLGANVLTF
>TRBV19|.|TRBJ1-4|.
TGTGCCAGTAGTATGGGTTCCAGGGGTGCAACTAATGAAAAACTGTTTTTT
CASSMGSRGATNEKLFF
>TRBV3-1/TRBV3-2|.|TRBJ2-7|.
TGTGCCAGCAGCCAACCGGGGAGCTCCTACGAGCAGTACTTC
CASSQPGSSYEQYF
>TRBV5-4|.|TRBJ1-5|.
TGTGCCAGCAGCTCTGGCAGGGAGGAGGGACAGCCCCAGCATTTT
CASSSGREEGQPQHF
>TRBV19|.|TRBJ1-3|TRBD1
TGTGCCAGTAGGAGACAGGGTAGGAGCTCTGGAAACACCATATATTTT
CASRRQGRSSGNTIYF